The sequence of this TCR beta chain was determined in a study of control samples from healthy donors and cancer patients. Assay used: immunoSEQ multiplex PCR; TCRdb lists only in-frame clones, some missing. This sample has approximately 170,000 clones, with 80% to 90% found just once. Germline CDR1 SGHNT, CDR2 YYREEE (reference sequence). CDR3 size: 16 residues. V lost 1 base, J lost 6 bases, and 8 bases stayed unmatched. The source of this sequence is a woman in her twenties or thirties in good health. The sequenced sample consisted of blood. The V and J genes are TRBV5-4 and TRBJ2-3; 10 positions match TRBD2. CDR3 DNA sequence: TGTGCCAGCAGCTTGCCCAGCGGGGGGGCGGGGGATACGCAGTATTTT. Translated: CASSLPSGGAGDTQYF.